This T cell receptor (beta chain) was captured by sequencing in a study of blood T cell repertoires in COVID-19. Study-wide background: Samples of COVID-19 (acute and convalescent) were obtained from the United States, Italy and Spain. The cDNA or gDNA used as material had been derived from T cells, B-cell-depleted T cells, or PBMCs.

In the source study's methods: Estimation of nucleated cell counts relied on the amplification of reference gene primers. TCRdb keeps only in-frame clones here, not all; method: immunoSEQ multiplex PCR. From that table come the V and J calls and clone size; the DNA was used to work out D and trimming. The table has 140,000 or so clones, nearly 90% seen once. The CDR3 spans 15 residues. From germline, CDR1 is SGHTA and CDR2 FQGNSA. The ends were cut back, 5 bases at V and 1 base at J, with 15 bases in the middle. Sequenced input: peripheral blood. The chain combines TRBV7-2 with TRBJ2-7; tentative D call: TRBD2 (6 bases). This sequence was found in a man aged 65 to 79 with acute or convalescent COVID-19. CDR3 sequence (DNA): TGTGCCAGCAGCCCCTGGGGGGTCCTTTCCTACGAGCAGTACTTC. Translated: CASSPWGVLSYEQYF.